The 29 T cell receptor beta chains below come from one sample, sequenced in a study of shared T cell receptors in the human thymus. Profiling relied on immunoSEQ multiplex PCR, and the TCRdb table lists in-frame clones only, not all of them. The sample contains around 730,000 clones, 80% to 90% of which appear only once. This same sample was also taken into another study, of human thymus T cells.

The sequenced material came from thymocytes. The receptors stem from a girl under two years old with a congenital heart defect.

The DNA for the CDR3 is TGCAGTGCTGAGATTAGTGAGCAGTTCTTC. It is translated as CSAEISEQFF. The rearrangement uses TRBV20-1 and TRBJ2-1; D gene ambiguous. Germline lookup yields CDR1 DFQATT and CDR2 SNEGSKA (reference sequence). The CDR3 has 10 residues. V was clipped by 5 bases and J by 9 bases, with 8 bases between them.

The J gene is TRBJ1-4, the V gene TRBV6-1; D possibly corresponds to TRBD1 (6 bases). The germline CDR1 and CDR2 sequences are MNHNS and SASEGT. V lost 11 bases and J 7 bases, leaving 11 bases between the germline ends. This CDR3 has 11 residues. In DNA form, the CDR3 reads TGTGCCTGCGCGGGGGCTGAAAAACTGTTTTTT. It yields the protein CACAGAEKLFF.

This clone was counted once. The chain couples TRBV5-8 to TRBJ1-5; D remains ambiguous. Germline-derived CDR1 and CDR2 are SGHTS and YDEGEE. The CDR3 covers 14 residues. With 6 bases removed from V and 2 bases from J, the gap between germline ends came to 12 bases. The CDR3 region is CASTPSRGNQPQHF. CDR3 DNA: TGTGCCAGCACTCCCTCGAGAGGCAATCAGCCCCAGCATTTT.

The chain joins TRBV27 to TRBJ2-3; D is uncertain. Trimming cost V 7 bases and J 0 bases, with 14 bases left between them. The CDR3 has 15 amino acids. Germline CDR1 reads MNHEY; CDR2 reads SMNVEV (reference sequence). Here the CDR3 reads CASNPSEWSTDTQYF. CDR3 in DNA: TGTGCCAGCAATCCCTCGGAGTGGAGCACAGATACGCAGTATTTT.

The V and J genes are TRBV4-3 and TRBJ1-2; 9 bases are shared with TRBD1. The V gene's germline CDR1 is LGHNA and CDR2 YSLEER. Trimming took 0 bases from V and 4 from J; bases not matched to a gene: 12. There are 18 residues in the CDR3. The DNA for the CDR3 is TGCGCCAGCAGCCAAGATTGGGGTTGGGACAGGGTGTTCTATGGCTACACCTTC. As protein: CASSQDWGWDRVFYGYTF.

The chain joins TRBV30 to TRBJ2-3, with no clear D. The V end was cut by 0 bases, the J end by 10 bases, with 17 bases between. CDR3 length: 14 amino acids. Germline CDR1 and CDR2: GTSNPN and SVGIG (reference sequence). CDR3 coding DNA: TGTGCCTGGAGTGTAAGTAGTCCCGCCGTCTCGCAGTATTTT. As protein: CAWSVSSPAVSQYF.

This clone was seen only once. This chain's CDR3 is CASSFRGGGSYNEQFF. The DNA of the CDR3 is TGTGCCAGCAGCTTCCGGGGGGGCGGGTCCTACAATGAGCAGTTCTTC. The V call is TRBV7-3, the J call TRBJ2-1, with 8 bases that match TRBD2. Trimming cost V 3 bases and J 1 base; bases outside gene matches: 5. Germline-derived CDR1 and CDR2 are SGHTA and FQGTGA. This CDR3 has 16 amino acids.

The chain links TRBV10-3 to TRBJ1-1, with 8 bases fitting TRBD1. V was clipped by 5 bases and J by 0 bases; unmatched bases: 5. This CDR3 contains 15 residues. From germline, CDR1 is ENHRY and CDR2 SYGVKD. The DNA of the CDR3 is TGTGCCATCAGTCCGGACAGGGCCATGAACACTGAAGCTTTCTTT. This gives the protein CAISPDRAMNTEAFF.

The chain is built from TRBV9 and TRBJ1-1, with 9 bases matching TRBD1. V shed 2 bases and J 0 bases; nucleotides not matched to a gene: 8. The CDR3 consists of 17 residues. Per the germline V gene, CDR1 is SGDLS and CDR2 is YYNGEE. Here the CDR3 reads CASSVRPGTGMNTEAFF. DNA for the CDR3: TGTGCCAGCAGCGTTCGTCCCGGGACAGGGATGAACACTGAAGCTTTCTTT.

DNA of the CDR3: TGCAGCGTGTGGACACAGTGGTCCTATGGCTACACCTTC. This encodes CSVWTQWSYGYTF. The chain links TRBV29-1 to TRBJ1-2; possibly TRBD1 for D (5 bases). CDR1 and CDR2 (germline): SQVTM, ANQGSEA. V dropped 6 bases and J dropped 4 bases, with 15 bases sitting between them. The CDR3 covers 13 residues.

The sample holds one count of this clone. The chain joins TRBV11-3 to TRBJ2-6; D unresolved. The CDR3 extends over 14 amino acids. V lost 0 bases and J 7 bases, leaving 7 bases between the germline ends. CDR1 and CDR2 from the germline V gene are SGHNT and YENEEA. The CDR3 region has the DNA TGTGCCAGCAGCTTAGAGGCAGATGCCAACGTCCTGACTTTC. Its translation is CASSLEADANVLTF.

This rearrangement joins TRBV29-1 to TRBJ2-1; TRBD2 aligns across 11 bases. V gave up 6 bases and J gave up 0 bases; unmatched junction bases: 16. The CDR3 is made up of 19 amino acids. CDR1 is SQVTM and CDR2 is ANQGSEA in the germline V gene. The CDR3 DNA sequence: TGCAGCGTCGTTATACTAGCGGGGGCCCTCAAGAGCTCCTACAATGAGCAGTTCTTC. Protein: CSVVILAGALKSSYNEQFF.

V gene TRBV4-1 combines with J gene TRBJ2-7, with 9 bases identical to TRBD1. From germline, CDR1 is MGHRA and CDR2 YSYEKL. The CDR3 contains 18 residues. V shed 4 bases and J 2 bases; nucleotides not matched to a gene: 15. The DNA of the CDR3 is TGCGCCAGCAGCCTACTCCAAGGGGACCGGGACAGGGCCTACGAGCAGTACTTC. This codes for CASSLLQGDRDRAYEQYF.

V is TRBV14 and J is TRBJ2-1; D remains unclear. V was shortened by 0 bases and J by 3 bases, with 6 bases between the two germline ends. Germline assignment: CDR1 SGHDN and CDR2 FVKESK. The CDR3 contains 14 residues. CDR3: CASSQDPGYNEQFF. CDR3 nucleotides: TGTGCCAGCAGCCAAGATCCCGGCTACAATGAGCAGTTCTTC.

The CDR3 is CASSEALRQIGKGLFF. The CDR3 DNA follows: TGTGCCAGCAGTGAAGCCCTACGACAGATAGGGAAGGGACTGTTTTTT. The chain recombines TRBV6-1 with TRBJ1-4, with TRBD1 as a possible D gene (5 bases). Germline values: CDR1 MNHNS, CDR2 SASEGT. The CDR3 totals 16 residues. The V gene lost 0 bases and the J gene lost 13 bases, with 21 bases spanning the gap.

This clone was picked up one time. The gene calls are TRBV29-1 and TRBJ2-1, with a weak D call TRBD1 (7 bases). The CDR3 is made up of 16 amino acids. The V and J ends lost 7 bases and 6 bases respectively, with 25 bases between them. The germline V gene has CDR1 SQVTM and CDR2 ANQGSEA. CDR3: CSAERTQGPEGNEQFF. For the CDR3, the DNA is TGCAGCGCCGAGAGAACACAGGGGCCGGAGGGCAATGAGCAGTTCTTC.

The gene calls are TRBV27 and TRBJ1-4; 9 bases line up with TRBD1. The CDR3 has 16 amino acids. CDR1 and CDR2 (germline): MNHEY, SMNVEV (reference sequence). Trimming at V came to 5 bases and at J to 7 bases, leaving 11 bases not matched to a gene. CDR3 nucleotide sequence: TGTGCCAGCAGTCTCCACGGGACAGGGAGAGCTGAAAAACTGTTTTTT. It yields the protein CASSLHGTGRAEKLFF.

V gene TRBV5-8 combines with J gene TRBJ2-7; possibly TRBD2 for D (5 bases). V was clipped by 2 bases and J by 2 bases, with 5 bases between them. This CDR3 is 12 amino acids long. Germline CDR1 reads SGHTS; CDR2 reads YDEGEE. CDR3 protein: CASSFGTYEQYF. The CDR3 bases are TGTGCCAGCAGCTTCGGGACCTACGAGCAGTACTTC.

The rearrangement uses TRBV28 and TRBJ1-6; 9 nucleotides align to TRBD1. Germline trimming cut 5 bases from V and 0 bases from J; bases unmatched to any gene: 11. The CDR3 is 19 amino acids. The germline CDR1 and CDR2 sequences are MDHEN and SYDVKM. CDR3 sequence: CASSGTGTGTSSYNSPLHF. The CDR3 DNA follows: TGTGCCAGCAGTGGGACCGGGACAGGGACCAGCTCCTATAATTCACCCCTCCACTTT.

J is TRBJ2-7 and V is TRBV11-2, with 9 bases fitting TRBD2. This CDR3 comprises 16 residues. CDR1 is SGHAT and CDR2 is FQNNGV in the germline V gene. Unmatched junction bases numbered 11, after V lost 4 bases and J lost 4 bases. CDR3 nucleotides: TGTGCCAGCAGCTACACTTGCGGGGGGGCCTGGTACGAGCAGTACTTC. Translation gives CASSYTCGGAWYEQYF. The whole variable domain, filled in from reference TRBV11-2 and TRBJ2-7, reads EAGVAQSPRYKIIEKRQSVAFWCNPISGHATLYWYQQILGQGPKLLIQFQNNGVVDDSQLPKDRFSAERLKGVDSTLKIQPAKLEDSAVYLCASSYTCGGAWYEQYFGPGTRLTVT.

This clone was observed a few times. This chain uses TRBV5-1 with TRBJ2-7; 10 bases line up with TRBD1. The length of the CDR3 is 17 residues. CDR1 SGHRS and CDR2 YFSETQ come from the germline V gene. V lost 4 bases to trimming and J lost 0 bases; unmatched junction nucleotides: 10. For the CDR3, the DNA is TGCGCCAGCAGCCTGGACAGGGGGACGCTTAACTCCTACGAGCAGTACTTC. It codes for CASSLDRGTLNSYEQYF. The full variable domain, completed using reference TRBV5-1 and TRBJ2-7, is KAGVTQTPRYLIKTRGQQVTLSCSPISGHRSVSWYQQTPGQGLQFLFEYFSETQRNKGNFPGRFSGRQFSNSRSEMNVSTLELGDSALYLCASSLDRGTLNSYEQYFGPGTRLTVT.

The CDR3 region is CASGFEVKNIPSTDTQYF. The CDR3 DNA is TGTGCCAGCGGTTTCGAGGTGAAGAACATTCCTAGCACAGATACGCAGTATTTT. The chain joins TRBV5-4 to TRBJ2-3, with D hard to call. The CDR3 contains 18 residues. V lost 7 bases to trimming and J lost 0 bases, with 24 bases between them. Germline V lookup: CDR1 SGHNT, CDR2 YYREEE (reference sequence).

The chain combines TRBV28 with TRBJ2-7, with 7 bases that match TRBD1. CDR3 length equals 14 residues. CDR1 is MDHEN and CDR2 is SYDVKM in the germline V gene. Trimming at V came to 6 bases and at J to 3 bases, leaving 8 bases not matched to a gene. CDR3 region: CASRYPGQNYEQYF. The DNA of the CDR3 is TGTGCCAGCAGGTATCCGGGACAGAACTACGAGCAGTACTTC. The whole variable domain, remainder taken from reference TRBV28 and TRBJ2-7, is DVKVTQSSRYLVKRTGEKVFLECVQDMDHENMFWYRQDPGLGLRLIYFSYDVKMKEKGDIPEGYSVSREKKERFSLILESASTNQTSMYLCASRYPGQNYEQYFGPGTRLTVT.

CDR3 DNA: TGTGCCAGCAGCCCGGAGGCGGCTAGATTCTACAATGAGCAGTTCTTC. Its protein is CASSPEAARFYNEQFF. The chain combines TRBV4-2 with TRBJ2-1; D might be TRBD2 (5 bases). Germline assignment: CDR1 LGHNA and CDR2 YNFKEQ. V dropped 4 bases and J dropped 3 bases, with 16 bases sitting between them. The length of the CDR3 is 16 residues.

The V and J genes are TRBV5-4 and TRBJ1-2; no clear D. The CDR3 runs 13 residues. The germline gives CDR1 SGHNT, CDR2 YYREEE (reference sequence). Trimming stripped 0 bases from V and 6 bases from J, with 9 bases between. The DNA for the CDR3 is TGTGCCAGCAGCTTGGACCCGGTGGATGGCTACACCTTC. It is translated as CASSLDPVDGYTF. Based on the CDR3 plus reference TRBV5-4 and TRBJ1-2, the full variable domain is ETGVTQSPTHLIKTRGQQVTLRCSSQSGHNTVSWYQQALGQGPQFIFQYYREEENGRGNFPPRFSGLQFPNYSSELNVNALELDDSALYLCASSLDPVDGYTFGSGTRLTVV.

A remark on this clone: The identical CDR3 is also encoded by other nucleotide sequences in the sample. The CDR3 region has the DNA TGCGCCAGCAGCTTGGGGCAGGTGAACACTGAAGCTTTCTTT. Its translation is CASSLGQVNTEAFF. V gene TRBV5-1 combines with J gene TRBJ1-1; unclear D gene. Germline V lookup: CDR1 SGHRS, CDR2 YFSETQ. Trimming cost V 0 bases and J 0 bases, with 6 bases left between them. CDR3 length: 14 residues.

CDR3 in amino acids: CASSPRDTEQYF. The DNA of the CDR3 is TGTGCCAGCAGCCCCCGCGACACCGAGCAGTACTTC. V is TRBV21-1 and J is TRBJ2-7; the D call in the table, TRBD1, was not verified against the DNA. TRBV21-1 is shown as a pseudogene. This CDR3 region has 12 residues.

The chain employs TRBV14 and TRBJ2-1, with 8 bases lining up with TRBD2. There are 17 residues in the CDR3. Trimming cost V 5 bases and J 4 bases; bases outside gene matches: 13. In germline, CDR1 is SGHDN, CDR2 FVKESK. The CDR3 here is CASSSQTGTRLYNEQFF. The DNA for the CDR3 is TGTGCCAGCAGCTCCCAAACGGGGACTAGATTGTACAATGAGCAGTTCTTC. Using reference TRBV14 and TRBJ2-1 for the parts outside the CDR3, the full variable domain is EAGVTQFPSHSVIEKGQTVTLRCDPISGHDNLYWYRRVMGKEIKFLLHFVKESKQDESGMPNNRFLAERTGGTYSTLKVQPAELEDSGVYFCASSSQTGTRLYNEQFFGPGTRLTVL.

The V call is TRBV6-6, the J call TRBJ1-5; a possible D gene is TRBD1 (6 bases). Germline CDR1 reads MNHNY; CDR2 reads SVGAGI (reference sequence). This CDR3 comprises 14 residues. Trimming removed 2 bases at V and 7 bases at J, with 12 bases between. In nucleotides, the CDR3 is TGTGCCAGCAGTTACATACAGGGTAAGCAGCCCCAGCATTTT. As protein: CASSYIQGKQPQHF.